This T cell receptor (beta chain) is drawn from a study of cytomegalovirus exposure and HLA in healthy donors. Whole-study context: In a later analysis, the roughly 110 validation repertoires were reported to have used the same platform as the roughly 610 first-cohort repertoires. Findings and limits, study-wide: Cytomegalovirus association was listed for 164 TCR beta chains. The authors confirmed in vitro that a few CMV-associated chains were specific for CMV antigens.

CDR1 and CDR2 from the germline V gene are SGHAT and FQNNGV. This CDR3 has 17 residues. Deletions cut 5 bases from V and 3 bases from J, with 21 bases between. Only in-frame clones appear in the TCRdb table, and some are missing; sequencing was by immunoSEQ multiplex PCR. The sample lists 100,000 to 150,000 clones, 90% to 95% occurring once. From the approximately 120-subject validation cohort, which was separate from the roughly 670-subject first cohort, the donors were drawn. On this clone itself: Its specificity is unknown.

The chain employs TRBV11-2 and TRBJ2-3; a possible D gene is TRBD1 (7 bases). Material: PBMCs. The clonotype comes from a woman under 30 in good health and CMV-seronegative. CDR3 sequence reads: CASSIQNTGAGTDTQYF. CDR3 DNA: TGTGCCAGCAGCATACAGAACACAGGGGCGGGAACAGATACGCAGTATTTT.